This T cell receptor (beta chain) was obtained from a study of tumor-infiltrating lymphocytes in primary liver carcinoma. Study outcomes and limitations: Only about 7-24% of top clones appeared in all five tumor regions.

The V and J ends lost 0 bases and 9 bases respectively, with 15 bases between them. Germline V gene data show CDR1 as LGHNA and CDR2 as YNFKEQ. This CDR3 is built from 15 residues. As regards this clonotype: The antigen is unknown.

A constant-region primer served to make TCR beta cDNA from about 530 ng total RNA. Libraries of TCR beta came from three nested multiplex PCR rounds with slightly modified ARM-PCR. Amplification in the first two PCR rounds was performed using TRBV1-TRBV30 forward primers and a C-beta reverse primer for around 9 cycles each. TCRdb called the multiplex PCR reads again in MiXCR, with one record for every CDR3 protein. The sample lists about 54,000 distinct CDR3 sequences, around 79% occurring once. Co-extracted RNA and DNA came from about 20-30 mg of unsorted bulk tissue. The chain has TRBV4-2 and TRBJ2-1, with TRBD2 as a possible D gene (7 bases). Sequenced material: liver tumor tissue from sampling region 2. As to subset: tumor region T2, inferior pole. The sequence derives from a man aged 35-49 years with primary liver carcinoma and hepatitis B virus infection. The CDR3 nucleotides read TGTGCCAGCAGCCAAGACTTAGGGGGGGACTGTGAGCAGTTCTTC. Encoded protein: CASSQDLGGDCEQFF.